The 16 T cell receptor beta chains in this list originate from one sample, sequenced in a study of control samples from healthy donors and cancer patients. Only in-frame clones appear in the TCRdb table, and some are missing; sequencing was by immunoSEQ multiplex PCR. The sample shows about 120,000 clones, under 95% of them seen only once. The sequenced sample was PBMCs. These receptors were taken from a man in his forties or fifties with head and neck cancer.

The rearrangement uses TRBV30 and TRBJ1-3; 8 nucleotides line up with TRBD1. J was trimmed by 0 bases and V by 5 bases; bases with no gene match: 0. The germline gives CDR1 GTSNPN, CDR2 SVGIG (reference sequence). The CDR3 covers 13 residues. The CDR3 loop is CAWDRGSGNTIYF. CDR3 DNA sequence: TGTGCCTGGGACAGGGGCTCTGGAAACACCATATATTTT.

This chain connects TRBV27 to TRBJ2-1; D tentatively fits TRBD1 or TRBD2 (5 bases each). Germline assignment: CDR1 MNHEY and CDR2 SMNVEV (reference sequence). Trimming removed 3 bases at V and 10 bases at J, with 13 bases between. This CDR3 has 13 residues. CDR3 nucleotide sequence: TGTGCCAGCAGTTTCGCGAGGGGTTGGGAGCAGTTCTTC. As protein: CASSFARGWEQFF.

The V and J genes are TRBV7-2 and TRBJ1-2; D possibly corresponds to TRBD1 (6 bases). V lost 2 bases to trimming and J lost 8 bases, with 18 bases between them. The CDR3 spans 15 residues. The germline V gene encodes CDR1 SGHTA and CDR2 FQGNSA. Written as DNA, the CDR3 is TGTGCCAGCAGCTTAAAGGACAGCTTTCTAGGGGGCTACACCTTC. It yields the protein CASSLKDSFLGGYTF.

The rearrangement uses TRBV2 and TRBJ2-3; no reliable D call. CDR1 and CDR2 from the germline V gene are SNHLY and FYNNEI. This CDR3 has 11 amino acids. Trimming removed 8 bases at V and 3 bases at J, with 6 bases between. This CDR3 reads CASVRTDTQYF. CDR3 sequence (DNA): TGTGCCAGCGTTCGGACAGATACGCAGTATTTT.

The V gene is TRBV7-9, the J gene TRBJ2-1; no clear D gene. The CDR3 has 13 amino acids. Trimming took off 1 base at V and 8 bases at J, with 9 bases between the two ends. Germline assignment: CDR1 SEHNR and CDR2 FQNEAQ (reference sequence). The CDR3 loop is CASSLVVGDEQFF. The CDR3 DNA reads TGTGCCAGCAGCTTAGTGGTTGGCGATGAGCAGTTCTTC.

This chain links TRBV27 with TRBJ2-1; D is possibly TRBD1 or TRBD2 (6 bases each). The CDR3 consists of 16 residues. Trimming shortened V by 0 bases and J by 6 bases, and 15 bases separated the two germline ends. Germline lookup yields CDR1 MNHEY and CDR2 SMNVEV (reference sequence). The CDR3 spells CASSLSGGRLLNEQFF. For the CDR3, the DNA is TGTGCCAGCAGTTTATCGGGGGGCCGACTACTCAATGAGCAGTTCTTC.

V and J are TRBV7-2 and TRBJ2-1; D might be TRBD2 (5 bases). This CDR3 has 14 amino acids. Trimming cost V 1 base and J 8 bases, with 12 bases left between them. Germline V gene sequence: CDR1 SGHTA, CDR2 FQGNSA. CDR3 bases: TGTGCCAGCAGCTTAGTCATAGCCGGGGATGAGCAGTTCTTC. Residues: CASSLVIAGDEQFF.

This chain links TRBV28 with TRBJ1-1; D remains unclear. The CDR3 spans 14 residues. V shed 5 bases and J shed 0 bases, with 10 bases lying between them. The germline gives CDR1 MDHEN, CDR2 SYDVKM. Here the CDR3 reads CASSLIRVNTEAFF. Here the CDR3 DNA reads TGTGCCAGCAGTCTTATTCGGGTGAACACTGAAGCTTTCTTT.

The gene calls are TRBV30 and TRBJ1-5; D remains ambiguous. In germline, CDR1 is GTSNPN, CDR2 SVGIG (reference sequence). The CDR3 is 14 residues long. Deletions cut 2 bases from V and 3 bases from J, with 11 bases between. Here the CDR3 reads CAWSQAANNQPQHF. The CDR3 nucleotides are TGTGCCTGGAGTCAGGCAGCCAACAATCAGCCCCAGCATTTT.

This clone was counted a single time. The same CDR3 arises from other DNA sequences in this sample as well. The chain joins TRBV2 to TRBJ1-5; no clear D gene. The V end lost 6 bases, the J end lost 7 bases, and 7 bases lay between the germline ends. The V gene's germline CDR1 is SNHLY and CDR2 FYNNEI. The CDR3 is 11 amino acids. The DNA of the CDR3 is TGTGCCAGCAGAGCGGGACAGCCCCAGCATTTT. Translated: CASRAGQPQHF.

Details on this clone: This sample also contains other DNA sequences that code for the same CDR3. The rearrangement links TRBV4-3 to TRBJ2-3; D might be TRBD2 (7 bases). The V and J ends lost 2 bases and 2 bases respectively, with 17 bases between them. The CDR3 runs to 17 residues. Germline CDR1 and CDR2: LGHNA and YSLEER. CDR3 loop: CASSQRGGRGFTDTQYF. CDR3 DNA sequence: TGCGCCAGCAGCCAAAGGGGGGGGCGGGGTTTCACAGATACGCAGTATTTT.

The V gene is TRBV5-6, the J gene TRBJ1-6, with D tentatively TRBD1 (5 bases). In germline, CDR1 is SGHDT, CDR2 YYEEEE. The CDR3 has 13 amino acids. V lost 0 bases to trimming and J lost 9 bases, with 7 bases between them. The CDR3 DNA follows: TGTGCCAGCAGCTTGGGCAGGGCTTCACCCCTCCACTTT. As protein: CASSLGRASPLHF.

The rearrangement joins TRBV6-1 to TRBJ2-1; possible D gene TRBD2, 6 bases. The V gene lost 1 base and the J gene lost 5 bases, with 9 bases spanning the gap. The germline V gene has CDR1 MNHNS and CDR2 SASEGT. This CDR3 comprises 14 residues. CDR3 DNA: TGTGCCAGCAGTGAAGTCGGGAGAGACAATGAGCAGTTCTTC. Translated, it gives CASSEVGRDNEQFF.

This CDR3 is CASSIQGYEQYF. DNA of the CDR3: TGTGCCAGTAGTATTCAAGGCTACGAGCAGTACTTC. The gene calls are TRBV19 and TRBJ2-7; D is ambiguous. CDR1 is LNHDA and CDR2 is SQIVND in the germline V gene (reference sequence). V lost 3 bases, J lost 3 bases, and 6 bases lay in between. This CDR3 has 12 residues. Using reference TRBV19 and TRBJ2-7 for the parts outside the CDR3, the full variable domain is DGGITQSPKYLFRKEGQNVTLSCEQNLNHDAMYWYRQDPGQGLRLIYYSQIVNDFQKGDIAEGYSVSREKKESFPLTVTSAQKNPTAFYLCASSIQGYEQYFGPGTRLTVT.

The V gene is TRBV5-8, the J gene TRBJ1-4; 7 nucleotides line up with TRBD1. Trimming at V came to 4 bases and at J to 0 bases, leaving 6 bases not matched to a gene. From germline, CDR1 is SGHTS and CDR2 YDEGEE. This CDR3 spans 16 amino acids. As DNA, the CDR3 is TGTGCCAGCAGCCCGGGACAGACTGCAACTAATGAAAAACTGTTTTTT. This encodes CASSPGQTATNEKLFF. Drawing the rest from reference TRBV5-8 and TRBJ1-4, the complete variable domain is EAGVTQSPTHLIKTRGQQATLRCSPISGHTSVYWYQQALGLGLQFLLWYDEGEERNRGNFPPRFSGRQFPNYSSELNVNALELEDSALYLCASSPGQTATNEKLFFGSGTQLSVL.

This clone was found once. The rearrangement joins TRBV6-1 to TRBJ1-1; 7 bases are a match to TRBD1. This CDR3 has 15 amino acids. J was trimmed by 2 bases and V by 3 bases; bases with no gene match: 6. Germline lookup yields CDR1 MNHNS and CDR2 SASEGT. The DNA of the CDR3 is TGTGCCAGCAGTGAGACAGGGACGTTAAACACTGAAGCTTTCTTT. It encodes CASSETGTLNTEAFF.